Listed here are 25 T cell receptor beta chains from one sample, sequenced in a study of cytomegalovirus exposure and HLA in healthy donors. Primers: 60 Vbeta forward and 13 Jbeta reverse. Clones were read by immunoSEQ multiplex PCR, and TCRdb kept only the in-frame ones, dropping some. The sample shows 120,000 or so clones, more than 65% of them seen only once. The material sequenced was PBMCs. The receptors derive from a young man in good health and CMV-seronegative.

The chain is built from TRBV7-6 and TRBJ1-4; no reliable D call. Germline V gives CDR1 SGHVS, CDR2 FNYEAQ. This CDR3 has 17 residues. V was clipped by 5 bases and J by 0 bases, with 16 bases between them. CDR3 DNA: TGTGCCAGCAGCGACCGGCCCACAGATGCAACTAATGAAAAACTGTTTTTT. This encodes CASSDRPTDATNEKLFF.

The J gene is TRBJ1-1, the V gene TRBV6-8; TRBD1 is a possible D gene (5 bases). V lost 2 bases and J lost 2, with 21 bases in between. Germline V CDR1 and CDR2: MNHGY, SAAAGT. The CDR3 contains 18 residues. The DNA for the CDR3 is TGTGCCAGCAGTTACGCCGGTGGGGGGGGAGTTTTAAACACTGAAGCTTTCTTT. Translated, it gives CASSYAGGGGVLNTEAFF.

The genes are TRBV6-5 and TRBJ1-6; perhaps TRBD1 as D (6 bases). Trimming shortened V by 6 bases and J by 6 bases, and 15 bases separated the two germline ends. This CDR3 is 15 amino acids long. CDR1 and CDR2 from the germline V gene are MNHEY and SVGAGI. The DNA of the CDR3 is TGTGCCAGCAGGAGGGGGACAACTCGTAATTCACCCCTCCACTTT. This encodes CASRRGTTRNSPLHF.

The V and J genes are TRBV2 and TRBJ2-5; D may be TRBD2 (5 bases). Per germline, CDR1 SNHLY and CDR2 FYNNEI. V was cut by 11 bases and J by 7 bases, with 17 bases left in between. The CDR3 runs 12 residues. This CDR3 is CARRGPGGTQYF. The CDR3 bases are TGTGCCCGCCGCGGCCCTGGAGGGACCCAGTACTTC.

This clone was detected a few times. The V and J genes are TRBV6-5 and TRBJ2-5; D possibly corresponds to TRBD2 (5 bases). Germline V gives CDR1 MNHEY, CDR2 SVGAGI. The V end was cut by 10 bases, the J end by 2 bases, with 14 bases between. The CDR3 spans 13 residues. CDR3 sequence reads: CATLKAGQETQYF. DNA of the CDR3: TGTGCCACCTTGAAGGCGGGTCAAGAGACCCAGTACTTC.

This clone appeared many times. J is TRBJ2-7 and V is TRBV4-2; D uncertain. CDR3 length equals 12 residues. Trimming pared 0 bases from V and 5 bases from J, leaving 5 bases between. The germline V gene has CDR1 LGHNA and CDR2 YNFKEQ. The CDR3 sequence is CASSQDSDEQYF. The DNA for the CDR3 is TGTGCCAGCAGCCAAGATTCAGACGAGCAGTACTTC.

This chain links TRBV5-1 with TRBJ1-2; D ambiguous. The CDR3 is 16 residues long. V was shortened by 4 bases and J by 8 bases, with 24 bases between the two germline ends. Germline CDR1 is SGHRS and CDR2 is YFSETQ. CDR3: CASSPEGVKQTSGYTF. Written as DNA, the CDR3 is TGCGCCAGCAGCCCTGAGGGAGTTAAACAGACTAGCGGCTACACCTTC.

V gene TRBV7-2 combines with J gene TRBJ1-6; the match to TRBD1 covers 7 bases. V was pared by 5 bases and J by 7 bases, with 8 bases of the junction left unmatched. CDR1 is SGHTA and CDR2 is FQGNSA in the germline V gene. The CDR3 loop spans 15 amino acids. The CDR3 protein is CASSGKGGPNSPLHF. CDR3 nucleotides: TGTGCCAGCAGCGGAAAAGGGGGCCCCAATTCACCCCTCCACTTT.

This chain connects TRBV19 to TRBJ2-3; 7 nucleotides agree with TRBD2. This CDR3 spans 15 amino acids. Losses at the gene ends were 6 bases for V and 6 bases for J; bases not matched to a gene: 12. Germline V gives CDR1 LNHDA, CDR2 SQIVND (reference sequence). The CDR3 loop reads CASRLGGRGSDTQYF. Written as DNA, the CDR3 is TGTGCCAGTAGGCTCGGGGGGAGGGGATCTGATACGCAGTATTTT.

This chain connects TRBV2 to TRBJ2-2; 8 nucleotides align to TRBD1. The junction had 6 bases not matched to a gene; V was cut back by 7 bases and J by 5 bases. The germline gives CDR1 SNHLY, CDR2 FYNNEI. CDR3 size: 14 residues. The CDR3 loop is CASKDRVGTGELFF. CDR3 DNA: TGTGCCAGCAAGGACAGGGTAGGGACCGGGGAGCTGTTTTTT. Looking up the rest from reference TRBV2 and TRBJ2-2 gives the full variable domain: EPEVTQTPSHQVTQMGQEVILRCVPISNHLYFYWYRQILGQKVEFLVSFYNNEISEKSEIFDDQFSVERPDGSNFTLKIRSTKLEDSAMYFCASKDRVGTGELFFGEGSRLTVL.

The rearrangement joins TRBV7-2 to TRBJ2-5; TRBD2 agrees at 7 bases. The ends lost 3 bases at V and 5 bases at J; junction bases unmatched: 6. The CDR3 runs 14 residues. The germline V gene has CDR1 SGHTA and CDR2 FQGNSA. This CDR3 reads CASSLTGGGETQYF. The CDR3 DNA sequence: TGTGCCAGCAGCTTGACGGGGGGAGGGGAGACCCAGTACTTC.

This sequence joins TRBV7-2 and TRBJ2-5; 14 nucleotides align to TRBD2. There are 15 residues in the CDR3. Germline CDR1 and CDR2: SGHTA and FQGNSA. After removal of 5 bases from V and 3 bases from J, the junction contained 2 bases not matched to a gene. Here the CDR3 DNA reads TGTGCCAGCAGCCAGACTAGCGGGGGGGAAGAGACCCAGTACTTC. Translation gives CASSQTSGGEETQYF.

The chain is built from TRBV11-2 and TRBJ1-1; TRBD1 might be the D (6 bases). The V end lost 4 bases, the J end lost 0 bases, and 9 bases lay between the germline ends. Germline CDR1 is SGHAT and CDR2 is FQNNGV. This CDR3 region has 14 residues. DNA of the CDR3: TGTGCCAGCAGCTCAGGGGTGATGAACACTGAAGCTTTCTTT. Amino acids: CASSSGVMNTEAFF.

The V call is TRBV23-1, the J call TRBJ1-5, with 9 positions matching TRBD1. Being an ORF, TRBV23-1 has a function that is uncertain. Unmatched junction bases numbered 9, after V lost 4 bases and J lost 5 bases. This CDR3 region has 16 residues. For the CDR3, the DNA is TGCGCCAGCAGTCCCCGGGACAGGGTAGGGGATCAGCCCCAGCATTTT. Translating it yields CASSPRDRVGDQPQHF.

The chain recombines TRBV6-5 with TRBJ1-3; D is unresolved. From germline, CDR1 is MNHEY and CDR2 SVGAGI. V was clipped by 4 bases and J by 4 bases, with 17 bases between them. CDR3 length: 16 residues. CDR3 sequence (DNA): TGTGCCAGCAGTTCGATTAGAGTTTATACCGGAAACACCATATATTTT. Its protein is CASSSIRVYTGNTIYF.

This sequence joins TRBV2 and TRBJ1-2; 9 bases match TRBD1. Germline V gives CDR1 SNHLY, CDR2 FYNNEI. The CDR3 runs 18 residues. The trim removed 2 bases at V and 5 bases at J, leaving 15 bases unmatched. CDR3 protein: CASSESSSGTGKGYGYTF. The CDR3, as DNA: TGTGCCAGCAGTGAATCGAGTTCCGGGACAGGGAAGGGGTATGGCTACACCTTC. Based on the CDR3 plus reference TRBV2 and TRBJ1-2, the full variable domain is EPEVTQTPSHQVTQMGQEVILRCVPISNHLYFYWYRQILGQKVEFLVSFYNNEISEKSEIFDDQFSVERPDGSNFTLKIRSTKLEDSAMYFCASSESSSGTGKGYGYTFGSGTRLTVV.

This clone came up once. This chain joins TRBV7-2 and TRBJ2-7; D is unclear. This CDR3 has 12 amino acids. CDR1 SGHTA and CDR2 FQGNSA come from the germline V gene. The V end lost 1 base, the J end lost 6 bases, and 7 bases lay between the germline ends. CDR3 coding DNA: TGTGCCAGCAGCTTAGTCGGTTCCGAGCAGTACTTC. Translated, it gives CASSLVGSEQYF.

This rearrangement joins TRBV9 to TRBJ1-1, with D perhaps matching TRBD1 (6 bases). This CDR3 has 14 amino acids. Trimming cost V 2 bases and J 4 bases, with 12 bases left between them. Germline V CDR1 and CDR2: SGDLS, YYNGEE. CDR3 bases: TGTGCCAGCAGCGTGGGTCAGGGGACCACTGAAGCTTTCTTT. Its protein product is CASSVGQGTTEAFF.

The V gene is TRBV6-5, the J gene TRBJ2-1; TRBD1 is a possible D gene (6 bases). Trimming removed 5 bases from V and 8 bases from J, with 19 bases in between. Germline V gives CDR1 MNHEY, CDR2 SVGAGI. This CDR3 has 15 residues. CDR3 bases: TGTGCCAGCAGTCCACGGACAGTTTTTAGGGATGAGCAGTTCTTC. The encoded protein is CASSPRTVFRDEQFF.

This sequence joins TRBV11-2 and TRBJ2-1; TRBD2 matches 15 bases. The trim removed 5 bases at V and 8 bases at J, leaving 4 bases unmatched. CDR1 is SGHAT and CDR2 is FQNNGV in the germline V gene. This CDR3 contains 15 residues. This CDR3 is CASSLGLAGGHEQFF. DNA for the CDR3: TGTGCCAGCAGCCTCGGACTAGCGGGGGGGCATGAGCAGTTCTTC.

The J gene is TRBJ1-2, the V gene TRBV14, with D possibly matching TRBD1 (5 bases). This CDR3 contains 14 residues. V lost 4 bases, J lost 5 bases, and 14 bases lay in between. From germline, CDR1 is SGHDN and CDR2 FVKESK. DNA of the CDR3: TGTGCCAGCAGCCTGGTAGACAGAGGTTATGGCTACACCTTC. This encodes CASSLVDRGYGYTF.

This chain uses TRBV5-1 with TRBJ2-1, with D possibly TRBD1 on 6 matching bases. Germline CDR1 SGHRS, CDR2 YFSETQ. This CDR3 has 16 amino acids. Trimming pared 0 bases from V and 9 bases from J, leaving 19 bases between. CDR3 coding DNA: TGCGCCAGCAGCTTGGCGGCAGGGGCCACCCCGGTTGAGCAGTTCTTC. It yields the protein CASSLAAGATPVEQFF.

The chain combines TRBV29-1 with TRBJ1-3; 8 nucleotides align to TRBD1. The CDR3 runs 21 residues. Germline V gene sequence: CDR1 SQVTM, CDR2 ANQGSEA. Trimming at V came to 1 base and at J to 0 bases, leaving 20 bases not matched to a gene. CDR3 sequence reads: CSVEGQGGAGGSPSSGNTIYF. CDR3 DNA: TGCAGCGTTGAAGGCCAGGGGGGGGCAGGGGGCTCCCCTAGCTCTGGAAACACCATATATTTT.

V usage is TRBV4-2 and J usage is TRBJ1-5; D uncertain. V was pared by 2 bases and J by 1 base, with 9 bases between. Germline values: CDR1 LGHNA, CDR2 YNFKEQ. The CDR3 runs 15 residues. CDR3 amino acids: CASSQKGGSNQPQHF. CDR3 DNA: TGTGCCAGCAGCCAAAAGGGAGGGAGCAATCAGCCCCAGCATTTT.

This clone was seen a handful of times. The rearrangement joins TRBV13 to TRBJ2-5, with 7 nucleotides matching TRBD1. The end of the DNA is better explained by TRBJ2-7, so the J call may be wrong. The CDR3 is made up of 15 amino acids. Germline V gene sequence: CDR1 PRHDT, CDR2 FYEKMQ (reference sequence). The DNA of the CDR3 is TGTGCCAGCAGCTTAGGCCTGGGGACAGCCTACGAGCAGTACTTC. It is translated as CASSLGLGTAYEQYF.